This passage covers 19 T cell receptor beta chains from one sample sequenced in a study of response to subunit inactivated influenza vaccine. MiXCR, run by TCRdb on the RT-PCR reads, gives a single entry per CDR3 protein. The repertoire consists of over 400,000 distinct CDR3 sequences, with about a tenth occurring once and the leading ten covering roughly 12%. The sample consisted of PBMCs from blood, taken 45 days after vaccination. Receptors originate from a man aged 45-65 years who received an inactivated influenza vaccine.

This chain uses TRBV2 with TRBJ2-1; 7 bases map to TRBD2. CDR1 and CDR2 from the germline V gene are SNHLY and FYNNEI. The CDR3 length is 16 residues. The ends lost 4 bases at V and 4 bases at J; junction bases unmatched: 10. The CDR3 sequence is CASSGPSGKGYNEQFF. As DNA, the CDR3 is TGTGCCAGCAGTGGGCCCAGCGGGAAGGGGTACAATGAGCAGTTCTTC.

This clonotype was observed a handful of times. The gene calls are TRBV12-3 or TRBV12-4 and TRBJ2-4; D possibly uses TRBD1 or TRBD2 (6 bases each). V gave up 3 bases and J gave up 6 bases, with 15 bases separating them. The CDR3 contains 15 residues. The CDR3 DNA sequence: TGTGCCAGCAGTTTTTCGGGGGCGCGGAGAAACATTCAGTACTTC. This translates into CASSFSGARRNIQYF.

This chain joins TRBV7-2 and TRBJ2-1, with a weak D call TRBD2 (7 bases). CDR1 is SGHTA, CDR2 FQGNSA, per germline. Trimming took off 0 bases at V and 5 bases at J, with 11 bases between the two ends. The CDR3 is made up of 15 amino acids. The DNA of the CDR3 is TGTGCCAGCAGCTTAGCGGGGGGGCCGAACAATGAGCAGTTCTTC. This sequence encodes CASSLAGGPNNEQFF.

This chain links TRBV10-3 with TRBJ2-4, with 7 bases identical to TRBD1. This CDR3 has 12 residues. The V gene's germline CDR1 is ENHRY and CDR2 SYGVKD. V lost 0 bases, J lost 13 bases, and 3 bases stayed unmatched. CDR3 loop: CAISESRDRQYF. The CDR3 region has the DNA TGTGCCATCAGTGAGTCGAGGGACAGACAGTACTTC.

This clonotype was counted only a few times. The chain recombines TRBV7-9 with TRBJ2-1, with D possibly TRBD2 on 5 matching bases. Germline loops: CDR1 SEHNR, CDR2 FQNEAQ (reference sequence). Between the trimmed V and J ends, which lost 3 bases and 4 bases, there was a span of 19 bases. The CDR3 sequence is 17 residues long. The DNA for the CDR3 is TGTGCCAGCAGCTTGTTGTCCCTGACTACACCTTACAATGAGCAGTTCTTC. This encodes CASSLLSLTTPYNEQFF.

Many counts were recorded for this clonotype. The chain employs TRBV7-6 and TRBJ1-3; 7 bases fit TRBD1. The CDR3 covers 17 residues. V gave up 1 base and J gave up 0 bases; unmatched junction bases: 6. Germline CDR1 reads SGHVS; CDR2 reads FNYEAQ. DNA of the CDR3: TGTGCCAGCAGCTTAGTATTGGGACAGAGCTCTGGAAACACCATATATTTT. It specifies CASSLVLGQSSGNTIYF.

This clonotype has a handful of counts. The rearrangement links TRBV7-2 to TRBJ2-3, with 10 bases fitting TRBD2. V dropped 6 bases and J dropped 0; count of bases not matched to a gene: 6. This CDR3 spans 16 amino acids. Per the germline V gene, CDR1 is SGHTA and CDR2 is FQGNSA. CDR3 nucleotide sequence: TGTGCCAGCAGACCACCGGGACTAGCGAGCACAGATACGCAGTATTTT. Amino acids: CASRPPGLASTDTQYF.

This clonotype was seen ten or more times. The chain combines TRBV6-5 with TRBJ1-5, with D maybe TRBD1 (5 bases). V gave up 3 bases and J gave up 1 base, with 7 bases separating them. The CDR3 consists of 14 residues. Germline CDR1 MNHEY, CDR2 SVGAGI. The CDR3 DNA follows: TGTGCCAGCAGTTATCGGGACAGCAATCAGCCCCAGCATTTT. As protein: CASSYRDSNQPQHF.

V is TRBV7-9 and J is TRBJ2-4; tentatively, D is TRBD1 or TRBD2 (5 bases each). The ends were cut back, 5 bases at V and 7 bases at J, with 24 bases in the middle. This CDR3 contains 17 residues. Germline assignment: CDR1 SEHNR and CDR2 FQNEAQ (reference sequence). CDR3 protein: CASSDIPEGREENIQYF. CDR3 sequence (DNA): TGTGCCAGCAGCGACATTCCCGAGGGGCGCGAGGAGAACATTCAGTACTTC.

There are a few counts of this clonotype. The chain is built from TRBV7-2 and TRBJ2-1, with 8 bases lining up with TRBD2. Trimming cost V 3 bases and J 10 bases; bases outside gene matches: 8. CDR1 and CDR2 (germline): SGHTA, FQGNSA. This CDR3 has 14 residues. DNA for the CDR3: TGTGCCAGCAGCTTGAACGGACTAGCACTGGAGCAGTTCTTC. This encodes CASSLNGLALEQFF.

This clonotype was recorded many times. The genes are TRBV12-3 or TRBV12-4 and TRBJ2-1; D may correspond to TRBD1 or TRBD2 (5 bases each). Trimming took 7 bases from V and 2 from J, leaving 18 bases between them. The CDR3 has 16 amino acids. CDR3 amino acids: CASTPMGVVPYNEQFF. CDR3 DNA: TGTGCCAGCACTCCGATGGGGGTGGTTCCCTACAATGAGCAGTTCTTC.

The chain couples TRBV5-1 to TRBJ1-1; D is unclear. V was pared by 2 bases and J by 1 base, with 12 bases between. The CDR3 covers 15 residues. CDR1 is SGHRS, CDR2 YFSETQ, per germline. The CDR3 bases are TGCGCCAGCAGCTTATGGGTCGGGGAGAACACTGAAGCTTTCTTT. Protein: CASSLWVGENTEAFF.

CDR3 loop: CASSVTRETQYF. In DNA, the CDR3 is TGTGCCAGCAGCGTGACTAGGGAGACCCAGTACTTC. The chain links TRBV7-2 to TRBJ2-5; maybe TRBD2 (6 bases). From germline, CDR1 is SGHTA and CDR2 FQGNSA. The CDR3 is 12 residues long. The germline V and J ends were trimmed by 5 bases and 5 bases, with 9 bases remaining between them.

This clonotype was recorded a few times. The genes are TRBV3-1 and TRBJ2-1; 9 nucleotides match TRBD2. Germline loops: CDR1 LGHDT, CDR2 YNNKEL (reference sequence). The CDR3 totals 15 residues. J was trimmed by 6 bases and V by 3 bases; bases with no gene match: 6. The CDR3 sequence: CASSHPGLASNEQFF. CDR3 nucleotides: TGTGCCAGCAGCCACCCGGGACTAGCTTCCAATGAGCAGTTCTTC.

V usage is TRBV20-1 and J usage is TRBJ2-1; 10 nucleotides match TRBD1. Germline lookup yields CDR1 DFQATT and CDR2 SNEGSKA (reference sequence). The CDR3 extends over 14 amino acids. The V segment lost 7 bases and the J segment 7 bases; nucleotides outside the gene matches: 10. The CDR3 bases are TGCAGTGAGGGAAGACAGGGGGCGGAAAATGAGCAGTTCTTC. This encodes CSEGRQGAENEQFF.

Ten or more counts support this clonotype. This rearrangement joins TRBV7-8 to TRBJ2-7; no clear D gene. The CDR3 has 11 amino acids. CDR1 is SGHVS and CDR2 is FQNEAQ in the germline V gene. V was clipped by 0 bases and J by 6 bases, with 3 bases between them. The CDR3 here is CASSLAVEQYF. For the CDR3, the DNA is TGTGCCAGCAGCTTAGCTGTCGAGCAGTACTTC.

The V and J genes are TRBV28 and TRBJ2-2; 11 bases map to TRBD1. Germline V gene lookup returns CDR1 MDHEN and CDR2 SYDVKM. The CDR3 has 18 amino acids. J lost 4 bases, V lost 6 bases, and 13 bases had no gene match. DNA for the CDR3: TGTGCCAGCAGCCCGAATGGGGGCGGGACAGGGGGCACCGGGGAGCTGTTTTTT. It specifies CASSPNGGGTGGTGELFF. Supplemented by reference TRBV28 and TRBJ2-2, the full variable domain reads DVKVTQSSRYLVKRTGEKVFLECVQDMDHENMFWYRQDPGLGLRLIYFSYDVKMKEKGDIPEGYSVSREKKERFSLILESASTNQTSMYLCASSPNGGGTGGTGELFFGEGSRLTVL.

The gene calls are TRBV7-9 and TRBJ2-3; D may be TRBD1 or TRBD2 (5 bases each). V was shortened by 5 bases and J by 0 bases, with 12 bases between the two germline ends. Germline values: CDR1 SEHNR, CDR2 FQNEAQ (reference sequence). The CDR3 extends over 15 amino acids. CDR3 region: CASSLFWDSTDTQYF. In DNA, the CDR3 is TGTGCCAGCAGCCTGTTTTGGGACAGCACAGATACGCAGTATTTT.

CDR3 region: CASSLYAATEAFF. In DNA form, the CDR3 reads TGTGCCAGCAGTTTATATGCCGCAACAGAAGCTTTCTTT. The chain has TRBV28 and TRBJ1-1; no clear D. This CDR3 comprises 13 residues. V dropped 1 base and J dropped 8 bases, with 11 bases sitting between them. Germline values: CDR1 MDHEN, CDR2 SYDVKM.